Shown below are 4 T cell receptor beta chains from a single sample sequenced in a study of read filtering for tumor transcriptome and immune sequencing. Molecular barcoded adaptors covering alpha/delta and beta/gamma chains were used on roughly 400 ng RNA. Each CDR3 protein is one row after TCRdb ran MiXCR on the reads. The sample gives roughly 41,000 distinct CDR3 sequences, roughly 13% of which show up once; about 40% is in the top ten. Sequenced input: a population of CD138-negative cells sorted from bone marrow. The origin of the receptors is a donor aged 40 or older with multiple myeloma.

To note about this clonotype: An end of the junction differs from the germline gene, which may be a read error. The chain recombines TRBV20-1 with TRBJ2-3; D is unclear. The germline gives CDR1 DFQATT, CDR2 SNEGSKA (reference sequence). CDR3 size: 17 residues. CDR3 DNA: TGCAGTGCTAGAGATTTGGGCACCGGCTCCCACACAGATACGCAGTACTTT. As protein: CSARDLGTGSHTDTQYF.

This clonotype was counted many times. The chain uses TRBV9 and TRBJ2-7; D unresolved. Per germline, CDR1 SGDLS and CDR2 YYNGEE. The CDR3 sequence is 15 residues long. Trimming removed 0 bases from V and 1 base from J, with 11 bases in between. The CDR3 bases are TGTGCCAGCAGCGTAGGATACGGTGGGTCCTACGAGCAGTACTTC. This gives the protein CASSVGYGGSYEQYF.

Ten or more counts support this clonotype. CDR3 sequence (DNA): TGTGCCAGTGCGTTAGGGGAGAACACTGAAGCTTTCTTT. Protein sequence: CASALGENTEAFF. This sequence joins TRBV11-2 and TRBJ1-1; tentatively, D is TRBD1 (5 bases). The CDR3 has 13 amino acids. The V gene lost 9 bases and the J gene lost 1 base, with 12 bases spanning the gap. The germline V gene encodes CDR1 SGHAT and CDR2 FQNNGV.

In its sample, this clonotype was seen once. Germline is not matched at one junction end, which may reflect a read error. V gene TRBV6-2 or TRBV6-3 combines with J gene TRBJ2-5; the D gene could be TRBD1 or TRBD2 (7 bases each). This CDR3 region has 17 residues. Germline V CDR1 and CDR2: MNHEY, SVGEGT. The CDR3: CVSSYDLDRASGETQYF. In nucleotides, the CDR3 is TGCGTCAGCAGTTACGACCTTGACAGGGCTAGCGGAGAGACCCAGTACTTC.